This is a list of T cell receptor beta chains from one sample in a study of CD8 T cells in ankylosing spondylitis. One entry per CDR3 protein, called by TCRdb with MiXCR from the 5' RACE reads. Of some 120,000 distinct CDR3 sequences in the sample, approximately 13% were seen once. What was sequenced was blood, either unsorted or a sorted T cell fraction (not recorded which). These receptors all stem from a female donor with ankylosing spondylitis or in good health (not recorded which). Both conserved end residues are part of each CDR3. Fields, in order: clone size, V gene, CDR3 length, D gene, J gene, CDR3 protein, CDR3 DNA. A D gene is named only where the DNA matches it firmly. A clone size is listed for some rows: how often the clone was seen (once, few, many), or a class if it is expanded.

many	TRBV5-1	18	TRBD2	TRBJ2-1	CASSWGYGELAGYNEQFF	TGCGCCAGCAGCTGGGGGTATGGGGAATTAGCGGGTTACAATGAGCAGTTCTTC
NA	TRBV20-1	14	NA	TRBJ2-7	CNATLGASVNEQYF	TGCAATGCCACGCTTGGGGCTAGCGTTAACGAGCAGTACTTC
NA	TRBV5-5	15	NA	TRBJ2-1	CASSLEGSKYNEQFF	TGTGCCAGCAGCCTGGAAGGGAGCAAATACAATGAGCAGTTCTTC
many	TRBV12-3/TRBV12-4	13	NA	TRBJ1-3	CASSLATGNTIYF	TGTGCCAGCAGTTTAGCTACTGGAAACACCATATATTTT
many	TRBV29-1	17	TRBD2	TRBJ2-5	CSVELLASGFFQETQYF	TGCAGCGTTGAATTGTTGGCTAGCGGGTTCTTTCAAGAGACCCAGTACTTC
NA	TRBV5-1	14	TRBD2	TRBJ2-1	CASVWASGSDEQFF	TGCGCCAGCGTCTGGGCTAGCGGGAGTGATGAGCAGTTCTTC
few	TRBV5-5	16	TRBD2	TRBJ2-7	CASSLGTSGSLYEQYF	TGTGCCAGCAGCTTGGGAACTAGCGGCTCCCTCTACGAGCAGTACTTC
NA	TRBV20-1	14	NA	TRBJ1-3	CSAGQGLSGNTIYF	TGCAGTGCTGGTCAGGGCCTCTCTGGAAACACCATATATTTT
many	TRBV2	11	NA	TRBJ1-3	CASLKGNTIYF	TGTGCCAGCCTCAAAGGAAACACCATATATTTT
few	TRBV6-5	17	TRBD1	TRBJ2-2	CASSYGTGTGRTGELFF	TGTGCCAGCAGTTACGGAACCGGGACAGGGAGAACCGGGGAGCTGTTTTTT
few	TRBV20-1	14	NA	TRBJ1-5	CSARDGPVGQPQHF	TGCAGTGCTAGAGATGGACCGGTAGGTCAGCCCCAGCATTTT
many	TRBV29-1	15	TRBD1	TRBJ2-3	CSVEAPGQAGDTQYF	TGCAGCGTTGAAGCCCCGGGACAGGCGGGGGATACGCAGTATTTT
NA	TRBV27	14	TRBD1	TRBJ2-7	CASRTGTGGSEQYF	TGTGCCAGCAGGACCGGGACAGGGGGCAGCGAGCAGTACTTC
many	TRBV2	11	NA	TRBJ2-5	CASRGRETQYF	TGTGCCAGCAGGGGGCGAGAGACCCAGTACTTC
few	TRBV2	14	NA	TRBJ2-2	CASRDRLNTGELFF	TGTGCCAGCAGAGACAGGCTGAACACCGGGGAGCTGTTTTTT
many	TRBV20-1	12	NA	TRBJ2-1	CSATDRHNEQFF	TGCAGTGCTACCGACAGGCACAATGAGCAGTTCTTC
many	TRBV7-3	15	TRBD1	TRBJ2-7	CASKQGTGVSYEQYF	TGTGCCAGCAAACAGGGGACAGGGGTCTCCTACGAGCAGTACTTC
NA	TRBV5-1	17	TRBD2	TRBJ2-2	CASSQNGREIFTGELFF	TGCGCCAGCAGCCAAAACGGGAGGGAGATTTTCACCGGGGAGCTGTTTTTT
few	TRBV28	13	NA	TRBJ2-7	CASRPDGPREQYF	TGTGCCAGCAGGCCGGACGGCCCGAGGGAGCAGTACTTC
many	TRBV7-9	17	TRBD1	TRBJ1-3	CASSLSPRGAVENTIYF	TGTGCCAGCAGCTTATCGCCCAGGGGGGCGGTTGAAAACACCATATATTTT
many	TRBV20-1	15	TRBD2	TRBJ2-7	CSARGDSSGSYEQYF	TGCAGTGCTAGAGGGGACTCTAGCGGGAGCTACGAGCAGTACTTC
many	TRBV10-3	13	TRBD2	TRBJ2-3	CAIKAGGTDTQYF	TGTGCCATCAAAGCGGGGGGGACTGATACGCAGTATTTT
NA	TRBV20-1	16	TRBD2	TRBJ2-1	CSARGVNGRGDNEQFF	TGCAGTGCTAGGGGGGTTAACGGGAGGGGAGACAATGAGCAGTTCTTC
NA	TRBV12-3/TRBV12-4	14	NA	TRBJ2-1	CASSFGGGVDEQFF	TGTGCCAGCAGTTTCGGAGGGGGAGTAGATGAGCAGTTCTTC
NA	TRBV5-1	16	NA	TRBJ2-7	CASSSTGQRSSYEQYF	TGCGCCAGCAGCTCCACAGGACAGCGCTCCTCCTACGAGCAGTACTTC
NA	TRBV29-1	17	TRBD1	TRBJ1-3	CSVRHQIPGQAGNTIYF	TGCAGCGTTCGACACCAAATTCCGGGACAGGCTGGAAACACCATATATTTT
many	TRBV20-1	14	NA	TRBJ2-1	CSARNPRSYNEQFF	TGCAGTGCTAGGAATCCCCGTTCCTACAATGAGCAGTTCTTC
many	TRBV12-3/TRBV12-4	12	NA	TRBJ1-1	CASSFRGTEAFF	TGTGCCAGCAGTTTCAGGGGTACTGAAGCTTTCTTT
NA	TRBV27	19	TRBD2	TRBJ2-3	CASSPQELAGGPLTDTQYF	TGTGCCAGCAGTCCCCAGGAGCTAGCGGGAGGGCCGCTCACAGATACGCAGTATTTT
many	TRBV10-3	14	TRBD1	TRBJ1-1	CAINPGQGNTEAFF	TGTGCCATCAACCCGGGACAGGGAAACACTGAAGCTTTCTTT
many	TRBV20-1	13	TRBD1	TRBJ2-2	CSSRQGNTGELFF	TGCAGTTCCCGACAGGGCAACACCGGGGAGCTGTTTTTT
many	TRBV12-3/TRBV12-4	15	TRBD2	TRBJ2-1	CASSLSSGGGYEQFF	TGTGCCAGCAGTCTCTCTAGCGGGGGGGGGTATGAGCAGTTCTTC
once	TRBV20-1	15	TRBD2	TRBJ2-3	CSALNSGGDPDTQYF	TGCAGTGCCCTAAACAGCGGGGGCGATCCAGATACGCAGTATTTT
many	TRBV5-1	16	TRBD2	TRBJ2-1	CASSSGTSGRANEQFF	TGCGCCAGCAGCTCTGGGACTAGCGGGAGAGCGAATGAGCAGTTCTTC
few	TRBV6-2/TRBV6-3	12	TRBD2	TRBJ2-1	CASSLNGGEQFF	TGTGCCAGCAGCCTCAACGGGGGGGAGCAGTTCTTC
NA	TRBV12-3/TRBV12-4	16	NA	TRBJ1-2	CTSRQTGGAGNYGYTF	TGTACCAGCAGACAAACTGGGGGCGCGGGGAACTATGGCTACACCTTC
many	TRBV3-1	15	TRBD2	TRBJ2-3	CASRISGVGTDTQYF	TGTGCCAGCAGGATTAGCGGGGTTGGCACAGATACGCAGTATTTT
NA	TRBV20-1	15	TRBD2	TRBJ2-2	CSARSGKAIPGELFF	TGCAGTGCTAGGAGCGGGAAGGCCATCCCCGGGGAGCTGTTTTTT
many	TRBV12-3/TRBV12-4	16	TRBD1	TRBJ2-5	CASSRLRDRGRETQYF	TGTGCCAGCAGTCGGCTCCGGGACAGGGGGCGAGAGACCCAGTACTTC
few	TRBV5-1	15	NA	TRBJ1-5	CASSLGAGSNQPQHF	TGCGCCAGCAGCTTGGGGGCTGGGAGCAATCAGCCCCAGCATTTT
NA	TRBV3-1	14	NA	TRBJ2-1	CASSQGASYNEQFF	TGTGCCAGCAGCCAGGGGGCTTCCTACAATGAGCAGTTCTTC
few	TRBV5-1	14	NA	TRBJ2-5	CASSLADRKETQYF	TGCGCCAGCAGCTTGGCCGACAGAAAAGAGACCCAGTACTTC
many	TRBV20-1	13	NA	TRBJ1-2	CSAGRTAHYGYTF	TGCAGTGCTGGTAGGACGGCCCACTATGGCTACACCTTC
few	TRBV11-3	15	NA	TRBJ2-3	CASSAGRPSTDTQYF	TGTGCCAGCAGCGCCGGTCGCCCTAGCACAGATACGCAGTATTTT
NA	TRBV12-3/TRBV12-4	14	TRBD2	TRBJ2-7	CASSFVAGGYEQYF	TGTGCCAGCAGTTTTGTAGCGGGGGGCTACGAGCAGTACTTC
NA	TRBV11-2	14	TRBD2	TRBJ2-5	CASSPLAGGETQYF	TGTGCCAGCAGCCCCCTGGCGGGGGGAGAGACCCAGTACTTC
NA	TRBV5-1	13	NA	TRBJ2-1	CASSLGVGAEQFF	TGCGCCAGCAGCTTGGGGGTTGGGGCTGAGCAGTTCTTC
many	TRBV29-1	15	NA	TRBJ2-6	CSVERVPSGANVLTF	TGCAGCGTTGAACGAGTCCCCTCTGGGGCCAACGTCCTGACTTTC
many	TRBV12-3/TRBV12-4	15	TRBD2	TRBJ2-1	CASSLSGGDYNEQFF	TGTGCCAGCAGTTTATCGGGGGGGGACTACAATGAGCAGTTCTTC
NA	TRBV11-2	15	NA	TRBJ2-2	CASSRIPEDTGELFF	TGTGCCAGCAGCCGTATTCCCGAGGACACCGGGGAGCTGTTTTTT
few	TRBV3-1	12	NA	TRBJ2-1	CASSQGTAVQFF	TGTGCCAGCAGCCAAGGGACGGCCGTCCAATTCTTC
NA	TRBV13	15	NA	TRBJ2-3	CASSESGFSFGTQYF	TGTGCCAGCAGCGAGTCGGGGTTCTCCTTCGGTACGCAGTATTTT
NA	TRBV7-3	16	NA	TRBJ2-3	CASSLTLPGSTDTQYF	TGTGCCAGCAGCTTAACGTTGCCGGGTAGCACAGATACGCAGTATTTT
many	TRBV20-1	15	NA	TRBJ2-3	CSARESASSGDTQYF	TGCAGTGCCCGGGAAAGCGCGTCGTCGGGAGATACGCAGTATTTT
few	TRBV10-3	15	NA	TRBJ2-2	CAISRQVPGTGELFF	TGTGCCATCAGTCGGCAGGTCCCGGGGACCGGGGAGCTGTTTTTT